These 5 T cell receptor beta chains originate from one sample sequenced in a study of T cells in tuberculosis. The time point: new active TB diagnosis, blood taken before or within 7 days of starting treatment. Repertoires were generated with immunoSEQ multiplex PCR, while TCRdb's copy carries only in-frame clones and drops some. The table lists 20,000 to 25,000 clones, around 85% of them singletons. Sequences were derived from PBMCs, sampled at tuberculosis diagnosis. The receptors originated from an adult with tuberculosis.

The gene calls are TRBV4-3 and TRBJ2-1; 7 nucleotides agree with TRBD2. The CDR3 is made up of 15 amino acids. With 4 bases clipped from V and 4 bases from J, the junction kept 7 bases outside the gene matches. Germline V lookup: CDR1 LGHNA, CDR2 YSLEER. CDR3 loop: CASSPGASGYNEQFF. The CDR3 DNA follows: TGCGCCAGCAGCCCCGGGGCTAGCGGTTACAATGAGCAGTTCTTC.

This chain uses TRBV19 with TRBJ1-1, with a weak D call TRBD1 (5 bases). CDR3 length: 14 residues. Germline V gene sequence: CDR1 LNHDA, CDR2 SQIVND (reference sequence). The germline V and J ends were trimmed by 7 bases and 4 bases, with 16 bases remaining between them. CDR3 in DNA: TGTGCCAGTATCTCTCAGGGAGGCGCCACTGAAGCTTTCTTT. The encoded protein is CASISQGGATEAFF. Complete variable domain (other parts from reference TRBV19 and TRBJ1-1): DGGITQSPKYLFRKEGQNVTLSCEQNLNHDAMYWYRQDPGQGLRLIYYSQIVNDFQKGDIAEGYSVSREKKESFPLTVTSAQKNPTAFYLCASISQGGATEAFFGQGTRLTVV.

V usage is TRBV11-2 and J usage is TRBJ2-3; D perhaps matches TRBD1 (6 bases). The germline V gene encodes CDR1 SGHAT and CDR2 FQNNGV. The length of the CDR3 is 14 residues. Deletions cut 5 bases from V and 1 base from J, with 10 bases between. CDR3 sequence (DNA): TGTGCCAGCAGCATCAACAGGGGCACAGATACGCAGTATTTT. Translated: CASSINRGTDTQYF.

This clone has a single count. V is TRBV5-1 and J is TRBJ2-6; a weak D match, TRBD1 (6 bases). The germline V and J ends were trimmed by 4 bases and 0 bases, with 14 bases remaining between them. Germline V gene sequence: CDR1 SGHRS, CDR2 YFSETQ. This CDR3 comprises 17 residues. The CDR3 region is CASSVGQLYSGANVLTF. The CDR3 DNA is TGCGCCAGCAGCGTAGGACAGCTTTACTCTGGGGCCAACGTCCTGACTTTC.

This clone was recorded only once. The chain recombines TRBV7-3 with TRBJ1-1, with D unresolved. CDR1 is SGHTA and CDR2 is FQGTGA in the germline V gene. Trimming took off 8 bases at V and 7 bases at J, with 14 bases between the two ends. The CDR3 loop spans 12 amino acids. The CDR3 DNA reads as TGTGCCAGCTCCAACAGCCCAAATGAAGCTTTCTTT. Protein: CASSNSPNEAFF.